This TCR beta chain was identified in a study of control samples from healthy donors and cancer patients. Per germline, CDR1 MNHNY and CDR2 SVGAGI (reference sequence). Trimming removed 5 bases from V and 8 bases from J, with 15 bases in between. The CDR3 has 13 amino acids. This clone was seen a handful of times. Some clones are missing from TCRdb's copy, which holds only in-frame ones; the method was immunoSEQ multiplex PCR. The profile shows 70,000 to 85,000 clones, approximately 80% of them singletons. The chain joins TRBV6-6 to TRBJ1-2, with a tentative D call TRBD1 (6 bases). Sequenced input: PBMCs. The TCR originated in a man aged 55-75 years with head and neck cancer. Written as DNA, the CDR3 is TGTGCCAGCAGTATACAGGGTTTGGGGGGCTACACCTTC. As protein: CASSIQGLGGYTF.